This T cell receptor (beta chain) was recorded in a study of blood T cell repertoires in COVID-19 (dated by TCRdb to between 2020 and 2021). Turning to the overall study: Samples covering the acute and convalescent phases of COVID-19 were provided by collaborators in the United States, Italy and Spain. The repertoires were made available in a free public database intended to serve as a resource for research on the immune response to SARS-CoV-2. The prospective study material was composed of cDNA or gDNA derived from T cells, B-cell-depleted T cells, or PBMCs. The dataset comprised deeply sampled blood TCRbeta repertoires from subjects exposed to, actively infected with, or recovered from COVID-19. Samples came from the ongoing ImmuneRACE study (first 160 participants) plus 1,254 subjects from 6 global collaborators. A de-identified subject ID, COVID-19 status, age in years and sex were almost always included in the sample metadata. HLA class I and class II types, where available, came from metadata supplied by the sample provider rather than from assay-based typing. Study-level results and caveats: The amount of clinical and demographic metadata varied by source and participant and was provided uncurated.

Comments on this clone: The antigen it recognizes is unknown. Base qualities are not recorded, but no much larger clone differs from it by a single base.

In the prospective study, participants were about 18 to 95 years old, resided in under 30 geographic areas of the United States, and were enrolled through a virtual design. In the prospective study, cohorts were assigned on the basis of participant-reported clinical history obtained from a screening survey and a study questionnaire. Recovered participants in ImmuneRACE Cohort 3 were defined by two consecutive negative NP/OP PCR tests, clearance by a healthcare professional, or resolution of symptoms. In the prospective study, whole blood, serum and a nasopharyngeal or oropharyngeal swab were collected from each participant by mobile phlebotomists. Prospective study participants could optionally give additional blood draws and questionnaires over an approximately two-month period. Prospective study blood samples were shipped either frozen or at room temperature before DNA extraction. The CDR3 sequence holds 12 residues, the cysteine and phenylalanine included. Only the CDR3 portion is preserved as DNA: 36 bases, with reading frame beginning at the first base. Relative to germline, V is 9 bases shorter and J is 8 bases shorter, with 16 bases between their ends. The germline V gene yields SNHLY for CDR1 and FYNNEI for CDR2.

TCRbeta CDR3 regions were amplified from genomic DNA using the immunoSEQ Assay, a bias-controlled multiplex PCR. As for the original processing: The number of nucleated cells in each sample was estimated from the amplification of reference gene primers within the assay. Sequence reads were collapsed and filtered to measure the absolute abundance of every unique TCRbeta CDR3 rearrangement. For each sample, productive Simpson clonality was calculated as the square root of Simpson's diversity index over productive rearrangements. Entries here come from immuneACCESS through TCRdb and include only in-frame sequences with V and J called. Some clones fail to appear in such tables; in the studies checked, an unresolved V gene covers under half of the shortfall, and the cause of the remainder is unknown. That table gives V, J and clone size, and the DNA gave D and trimming. The sample table contains some 300,000 clones; only one count was recorded for around 86% of them. About 1.8% of the sample comes from the top ten.

The sequencing input was PBMCs or T cells enriched from blood (not recorded which). The sequence is built from TRBV2 and TRBJ1-2, with the D gene too uncertain to name. The TCR sequence derives from a woman in her thirties or forties who had recovered from COVID-19. CDR3 reads: CARSSPAGGYTF. The DNA is TGTGCCAGATCATCCCCCGCAGGAGGCTACACCTTC.